This TCR beta chain was captured in a study of early stage breast cancer tumors. Study summary: ER+/PR+/HER2- status applied to twelve of 16 invasive breast tumors.

On this clone itself: The antigen is undetermined.

Roughly 19-55 mg of tissue was diced for each tumor. General study findings and limits: Comparing each tissue with blood distinguished tumor from normal in most of the 16 patients.

Each sample had two DNA replicates, approximately 0.5 ug blood or roughly 1.6 ug tissue. Assay: immunoSEQ multiplex PCR; the TCRdb copy retains only in-frame clones and omits some. This table has 23,000 or so clones, over 60% appearing once. Sequenced material: breast tumor tissue. The sequence was obtained from a person between 55 and 69 years old with breast cancer.

The CDR3 coding sequence is TGTGCCAGCAGCTTCGACAGGGGACCCTACGAGCAGTACTTC. Residues: CASSFDRGPYEQYF. J is TRBJ2-7 and V is TRBV7-3, with 8 bases aligning to TRBD1. The germline CDR1 and CDR2 sequences are SGHTA and FQGTGA. The CDR3 sequence is 14 residues long. V was pared by 3 bases and J by 2 bases, with 3 bases of the junction left unmatched.